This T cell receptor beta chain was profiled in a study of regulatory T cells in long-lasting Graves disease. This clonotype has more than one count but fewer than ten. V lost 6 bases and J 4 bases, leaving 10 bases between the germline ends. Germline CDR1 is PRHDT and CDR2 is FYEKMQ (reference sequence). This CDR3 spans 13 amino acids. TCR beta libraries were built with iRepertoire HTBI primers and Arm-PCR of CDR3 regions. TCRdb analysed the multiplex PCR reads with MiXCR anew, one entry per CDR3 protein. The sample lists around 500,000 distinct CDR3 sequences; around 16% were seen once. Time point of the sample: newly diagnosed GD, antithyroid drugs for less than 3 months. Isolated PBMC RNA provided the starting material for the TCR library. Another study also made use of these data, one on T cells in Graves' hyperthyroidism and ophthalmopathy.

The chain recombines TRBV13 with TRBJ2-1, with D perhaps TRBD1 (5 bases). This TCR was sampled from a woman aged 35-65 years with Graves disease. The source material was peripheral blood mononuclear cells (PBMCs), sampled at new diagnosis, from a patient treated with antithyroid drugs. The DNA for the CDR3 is TGTGCCAGCAGTTCGGACACTTACAATGAGCAGTTCTTC. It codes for CASSSDTYNEQFF.